The clone carrying this T cell receptor (beta chain) came up once. The CDR3 length is 14 residues. V lost 6 bases, J lost 5 bases, and 14 bases lay in between. The germline gives CDR1 MNHEY, CDR2 SVGAGI. The sample originates from a study of CD8 T cells in Susac syndrome. The authors sequenced TCR beta from blood CD8+ and CD4+ T cells. Purification of the CD8+ and CD4+ T cells relied on negative isolation, and TEMRA cells underwent FACS enrichment. Reverse transcription of roughly 0.45 to 1 ug RNA was performed with random hexamers. With immunoSEQ multiplex PCR, TCR beta CDR3 was amplified across 54 Vbeta and 13 Jbeta. TCRdb itself ran the immunoSEQ multiplex PCR reads through MiXCR, one entry per CDR3 protein. The repertoire consists of around 190,000 distinct CDR3 sequences, with around 93% occurring once and the leading ten covering 0.1%.

The chain recombines TRBV6-5 with TRBJ1-5, with D maybe TRBD1 (6 bases). Sequencing used CD4+ T cells from PBMCs. The sequence derives from a human donor in good health. CDR3 sequence (DNA): TGTGCCAGCAGCCCTTGGGGGGGCCATCAGCCCCAGCATTTT. Its protein product is CASSPWGGHQPQHF.